This T cell receptor (beta chain) was recovered during a study of T cells in Graves' hyperthyroidism and ophthalmopathy. Template material for amplifying TCR beta CDR3 regions consisted of RNA transcripts. The HTBI set primed first-round TCR CDR3 RT-PCR. TCRdb re-called the multiplex PCR reads with MiXCR, one entry per CDR3 protein. Among about 400,000 distinct CDR3 sequences, more than 12% were seen once, and the ten largest hold 25% to 30%. Trimming took off 3 bases at V and 6 bases at J, with 9 bases between the two ends. The CDR3 totals 12 residues. CDR1 and CDR2 (germline): LNHDA, SQIVND (reference sequence). The sample holds a few counts of this clonotype.

This TCR came from a middle-aged man with Graves' ophthalmopathy. The V and J genes are TRBV19 and TRBJ2-7; TRBD2 is a possible D gene (6 bases). Material for sequencing was blood. Written as DNA, the CDR3 is TGTGCCAGTAGTATCGGGAGTGTCGAGCAGTACTTC. Its translation: CASSIGSVEQYF. The variable domain in full, with the rest retrieved from reference TRBV19 and TRBJ2-7, is DGGITQSPKYLFRKEGQNVTLSCEQNLNHDAMYWYRQDPGQGLRLIYYSQIVNDFQKGDIAEGYSVSREKKESFPLTVTSAQKNPTAFYLCASSIGSVEQYFGPGTRLTVT.